This T cell receptor beta chain is from a study of T cell changes during pregnancy in multiple sclerosis. Sequencing was performed with immunoSEQ multiplex PCR; in TCRdb, only in-frame clones are kept and a portion is missing. This table holds 60,000 to 85,000 clones, about 95% found once. Trimming at V came to 3 bases and at J to 7 bases, leaving 13 bases not matched to a gene. CDR3 size: 15 residues. The V gene's germline CDR1 is SGDLS and CDR2 YYNGEE. This chain links TRBV9 with TRBJ2-7; 7 bases map to TRBD2. The receptor comes from a female donor with multiple sclerosis, enrolled in a pregnancy study. The specimen was peripheral blood, collected in the third trimester of pregnancy. The CDR3, as DNA: TGTGCCAGCAGCGACTCGGGACTATTCGGTTTGGAGCAGTACTTC. Translation gives CASSDSGLFGLEQYF.